This TCR beta chain was retrieved from a study of T cell repertoires in cytomegalovirus infection. TCRdb fed the reads into MiXCR, producing one record per CDR3 protein. The data show 680,000 or so distinct CDR3 sequences, 33% seen once. On this clonotype itself: Its target is not known.

Germline CDR1 SEHNR, CDR2 FQNEAQ (reference sequence). V lost 4 bases to trimming and J lost 0 bases, with 7 bases between them. The CDR3 sequence is 13 residues long. The TCR was taken from a human donor in good health (CMV status not recorded). Some clones in this sample may be carry-over from other donors' samples. This sample comprised cultured PBMCs, obtained from culture after CMV antigen stimulation. This sequence joins TRBV7-9 and TRBJ2-7; no firm D call. The CDR3 loop is CASSSGISYEQYF. The CDR3 bases are TGTGCCAGCAGCTCAGGTATCTCCTACGAGCAGTACTTC.